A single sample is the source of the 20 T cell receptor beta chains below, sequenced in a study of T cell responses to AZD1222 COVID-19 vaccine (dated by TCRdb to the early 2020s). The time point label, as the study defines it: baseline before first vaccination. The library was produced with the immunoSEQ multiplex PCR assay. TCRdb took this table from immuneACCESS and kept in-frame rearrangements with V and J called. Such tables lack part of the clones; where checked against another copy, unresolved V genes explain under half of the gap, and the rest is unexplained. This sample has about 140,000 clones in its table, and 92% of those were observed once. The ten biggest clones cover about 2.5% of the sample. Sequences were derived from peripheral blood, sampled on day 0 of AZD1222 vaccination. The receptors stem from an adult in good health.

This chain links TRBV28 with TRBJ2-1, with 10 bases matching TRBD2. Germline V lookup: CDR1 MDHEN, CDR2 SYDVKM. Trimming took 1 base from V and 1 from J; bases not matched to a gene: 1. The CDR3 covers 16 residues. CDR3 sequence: CASSLFSGRSYNEQFF. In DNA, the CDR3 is TGTGCCAGCAGTTTATTTAGCGGGAGGTCCTACAATGAGCAGTTCTTC.

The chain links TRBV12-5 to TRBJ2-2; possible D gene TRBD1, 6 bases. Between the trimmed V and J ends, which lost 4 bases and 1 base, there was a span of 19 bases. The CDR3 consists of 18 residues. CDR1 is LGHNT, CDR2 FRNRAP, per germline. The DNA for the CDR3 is TGTGCTAGTGGTTGGGTCGGCTCAGGGGCGCTGAACACCGGGGAGCTGTTTTTT. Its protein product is CASGWVGSGALNTGELFF.

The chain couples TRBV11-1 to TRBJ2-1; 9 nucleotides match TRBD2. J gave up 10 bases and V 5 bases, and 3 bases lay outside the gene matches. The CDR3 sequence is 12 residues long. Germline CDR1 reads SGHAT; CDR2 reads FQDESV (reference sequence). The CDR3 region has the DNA TGTGCCAGCAGCGCCGGACTAGCGGAGCAGTTCTTC. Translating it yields CASSAGLAEQFF.

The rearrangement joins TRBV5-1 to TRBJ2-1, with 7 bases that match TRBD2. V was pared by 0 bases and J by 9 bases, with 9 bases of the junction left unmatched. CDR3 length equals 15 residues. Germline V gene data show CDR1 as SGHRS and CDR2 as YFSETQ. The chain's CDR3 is CASSLVPSGAGEQFF. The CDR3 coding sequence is TGCGCCAGCAGCTTGGTGCCTAGCGGAGCGGGTGAGCAGTTCTTC.

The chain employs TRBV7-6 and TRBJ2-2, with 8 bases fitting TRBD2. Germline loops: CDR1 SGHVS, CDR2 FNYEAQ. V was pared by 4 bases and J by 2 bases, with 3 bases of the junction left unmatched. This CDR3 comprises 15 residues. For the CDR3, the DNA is TGTGCCAGCAGCTCCGGACTAGCCAACACCGGGGAGCTGTTTTTT. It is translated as CASSSGLANTGELFF.

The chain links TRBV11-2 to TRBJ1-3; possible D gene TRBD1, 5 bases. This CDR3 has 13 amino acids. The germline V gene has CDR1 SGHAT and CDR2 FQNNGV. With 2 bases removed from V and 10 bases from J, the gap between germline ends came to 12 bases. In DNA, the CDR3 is TGTGCCAGCAGCTTATTTGGCGGGGGAACCATATATTTT. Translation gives CASSLFGGGTIYF.

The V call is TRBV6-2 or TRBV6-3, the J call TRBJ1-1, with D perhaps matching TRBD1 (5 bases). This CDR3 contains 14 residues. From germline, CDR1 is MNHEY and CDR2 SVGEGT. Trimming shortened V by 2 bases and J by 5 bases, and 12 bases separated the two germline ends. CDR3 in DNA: TGTGCCAGCAGTTACGAGGGGCCGGAAACTGAAGCTTTCTTT. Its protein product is CASSYEGPETEAFF.

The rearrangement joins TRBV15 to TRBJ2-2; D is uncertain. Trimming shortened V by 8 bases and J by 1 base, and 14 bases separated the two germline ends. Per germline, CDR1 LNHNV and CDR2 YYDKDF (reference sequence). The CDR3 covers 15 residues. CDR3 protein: CATGAPLGNTGELFF. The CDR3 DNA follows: TGTGCCACCGGTGCCCCCCTGGGGAACACCGGGGAGCTGTTTTTT.

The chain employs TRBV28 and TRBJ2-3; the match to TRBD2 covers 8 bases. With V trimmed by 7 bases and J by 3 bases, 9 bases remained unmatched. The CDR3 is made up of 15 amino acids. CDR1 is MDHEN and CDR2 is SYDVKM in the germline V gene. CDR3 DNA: TGTGCCAGCACTTGGGCGGGAGGTCTAACAGATACGCAGTATTTT. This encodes CASTWAGGLTDTQYF. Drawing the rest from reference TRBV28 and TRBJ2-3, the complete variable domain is DVKVTQSSRYLVKRTGEKVFLECVQDMDHENMFWYRQDPGLGLRLIYFSYDVKMKEKGDIPEGYSVSREKKERFSLILESASTNQTSMYLCASTWAGGLTDTQYFGPGTRLTVL.

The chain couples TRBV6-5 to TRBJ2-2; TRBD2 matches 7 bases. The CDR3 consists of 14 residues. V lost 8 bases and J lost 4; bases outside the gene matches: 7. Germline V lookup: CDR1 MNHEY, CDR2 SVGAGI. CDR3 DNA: TGTGCCAGCGGCCCCGGGACTATCACCGGGGAGCTGTTTTTT. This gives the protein CASGPGTITGELFF.

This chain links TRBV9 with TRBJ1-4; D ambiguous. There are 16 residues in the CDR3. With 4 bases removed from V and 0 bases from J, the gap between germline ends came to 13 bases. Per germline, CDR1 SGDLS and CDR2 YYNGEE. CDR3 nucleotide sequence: TGTGCCAGCAGCCCAACACCCGGGACAACTAATGAAAAACTGTTTTTT. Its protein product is CASSPTPGTTNEKLFF.

CDR3 DNA: TGTGCCAGCAGTAAGACAGGGTGGGGTCAGCCCCAGCATTTT. This encodes CASSKTGWGQPQHF. The chain combines TRBV6-2 or TRBV6-3 with TRBJ1-5, with 7 positions matching TRBD1. V gave up 5 bases and J gave up 6 bases; unmatched junction bases: 7. Germline V gene sequence: CDR1 MNHEY, CDR2 SVGEGT. The CDR3 totals 14 residues.

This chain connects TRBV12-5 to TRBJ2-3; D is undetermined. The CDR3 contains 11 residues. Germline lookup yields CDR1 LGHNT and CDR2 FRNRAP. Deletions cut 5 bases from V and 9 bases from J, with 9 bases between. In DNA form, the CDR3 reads TGTGCTAGTGGTACCGGTATGACGCAGTATTTT. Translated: CASGTGMTQYF.

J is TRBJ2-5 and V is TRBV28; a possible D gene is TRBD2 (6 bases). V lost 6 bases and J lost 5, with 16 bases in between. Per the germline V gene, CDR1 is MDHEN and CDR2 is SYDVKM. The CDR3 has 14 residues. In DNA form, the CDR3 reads TGTGCCAGCAGCCCGGCGGGGAGCGGGGAGACCCAGTACTTC. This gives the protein CASSPAGSGETQYF.

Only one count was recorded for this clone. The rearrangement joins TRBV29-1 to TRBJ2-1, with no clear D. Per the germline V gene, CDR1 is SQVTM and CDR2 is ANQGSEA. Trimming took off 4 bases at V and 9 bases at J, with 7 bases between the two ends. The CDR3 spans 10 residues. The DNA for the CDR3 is TGCAGCGTTGGAGATACTGAGCAGTTCTTC. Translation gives CSVGDTEQFF.

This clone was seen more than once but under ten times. The CDR3 sequence: CASSPRWGWGGYTF. The CDR3 nucleotides read TGTGCCAGCAGCCCCCGGTGGGGCTGGGGAGGCTACACCTTC. V is TRBV9 and J is TRBJ1-2, with D possibly being TRBD1 (5 bases). This CDR3 is 14 amino acids long. Germline CDR1 is SGDLS and CDR2 is YYNGEE. The V end lost 4 bases, the J end lost 8 bases, and 18 bases lay between the germline ends.

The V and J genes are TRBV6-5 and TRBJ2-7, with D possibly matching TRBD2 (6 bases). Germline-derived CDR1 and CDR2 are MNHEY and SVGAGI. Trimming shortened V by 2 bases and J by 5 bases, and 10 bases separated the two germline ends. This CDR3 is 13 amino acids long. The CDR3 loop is CASSYGGGDEQYF. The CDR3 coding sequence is TGTGCCAGCAGTTACGGCGGCGGGGACGAGCAGTACTTC.

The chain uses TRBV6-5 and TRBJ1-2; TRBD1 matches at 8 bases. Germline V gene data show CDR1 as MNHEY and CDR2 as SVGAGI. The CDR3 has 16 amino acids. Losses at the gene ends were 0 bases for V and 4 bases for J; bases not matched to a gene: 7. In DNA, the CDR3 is TGTGCCAGCAGTTACTCGATAGGACAGGGATTCTATGGCTACACCTTC. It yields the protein CASSYSIGQGFYGYTF.

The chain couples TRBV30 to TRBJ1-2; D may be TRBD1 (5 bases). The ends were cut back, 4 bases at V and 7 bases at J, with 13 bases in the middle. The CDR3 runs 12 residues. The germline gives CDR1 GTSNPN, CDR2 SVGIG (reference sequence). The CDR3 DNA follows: TGTGCCTGGACGCTCGGACATTCTGGCTACACCTTC. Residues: CAWTLGHSGYTF.

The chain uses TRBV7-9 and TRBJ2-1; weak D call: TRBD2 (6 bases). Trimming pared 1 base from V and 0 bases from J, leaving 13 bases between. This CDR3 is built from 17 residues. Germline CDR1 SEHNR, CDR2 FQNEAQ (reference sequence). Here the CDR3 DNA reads TGTGCCAGCAGCTTAGACCGGGGGACCCTCTCCTACAATGAGCAGTTCTTC. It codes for CASSLDRGTLSYNEQFF.